The clone carrying this TCR beta chain was picked up one time. This sample stems from a study of blood T cell repertoires in COVID-19. V lost 1 base, J lost 1 base, and 8 bases lay in between. This CDR3 contains 15 residues. From germline, CDR1 is SGDLS and CDR2 YYNGEE. Assay: immunoSEQ multiplex PCR; the TCRdb copy retains only in-frame clones and omits some. This sample has roughly 200,000 clones, with approximately 83% found just once. The origin of this receptor is a human donor with active or convalescent COVID-19. The donor label of this sample is uncertain. Sequences were obtained from peripheral blood. The rearrangement joins TRBV9 to TRBJ2-2; D perhaps matches TRBD1 (6 bases). This CDR3 is CASSVLGGNTGELFF. CDR3 bases: TGTGCCAGCAGCGTACTAGGGGGGAACACCGGGGAGCTGTTTTTT.